This T cell receptor (beta chain) was retrieved from a study of post-analysis software for immune sequencing data. Study-wide points: Patients had higher frequencies than controls of roughly five TRBV segments, including TRBV5-6, TRBV5-1 and TRBV20-1. Under the F measure, samples that were prepared in one batch clustered strongly together.

As regards this clonotype: The antigen is unknown.

Unique molecular identifiers were built into the TCR beta cDNA libraries. From the PCR reads, TCRdb called clonotypes with MiXCR, one entry per CDR3 protein. The repertoire holds around 440,000 distinct CDR3 sequences, with approximately 46% as singletons. The CDR3 sequence is 14 residues long. Germline assignment: CDR1 SQVTM and CDR2 ANQGSEA. V lost 7 bases to trimming and J lost 7 bases; unmatched junction nucleotides: 16. This TCR was recovered from a girl between 10 and 17 years old with multiple sclerosis. The chain couples TRBV29-1 to TRBJ2-7; TRBD2 matches 7 bases. Material: blood. CDR3 residues: CSALSGGSYNEQYF. The CDR3 DNA is TGCAGCGCCCTGTCGGGAGGATCCTACAATGAGCAGTACTTC.